This T cell receptor beta chain appears in the sequencing data of a study of radiation and T cells in renal cell carcinoma. For the study at large: Nephrectomy followed 15 Gy stereotactic body radiation by 4 weeks.

As for this clone: The antigen is undetermined.

Study results and caveats: From baseline, blood top tumor clonotypes peaked at 2 weeks post-radiation.

Specified time point: baseline pretreatment blood. Treatment reported: 15 Gy SBRT to primary tumor, nephrectomy 4 weeks later. Per germline, CDR1 SQVTM and CDR2 ANQGSEA. This CDR3 has 12 residues. TCRdb keeps only in-frame clones here, not all; method: immunoSEQ multiplex PCR. The sample has about 91,000 clones, 82% seen once; the top ten hold less than 7%. This sample comprised blood, obtained from a patient whose treatment included radiotherapy and nephrectomy. This rearrangement joins TRBV29-1 to TRBJ2-5; D gene ambiguous. The J call may be wrong; the DNA end is better matched by TRBJ2-7. The receptor comes from a man aged 60-69 years with renal cell carcinoma. The CDR3 loop is CSVPPGLHEQYF. CDR3 bases: TGCAGCGTCCCTCCGGGCCTCCACGAGCAGTACTTC.